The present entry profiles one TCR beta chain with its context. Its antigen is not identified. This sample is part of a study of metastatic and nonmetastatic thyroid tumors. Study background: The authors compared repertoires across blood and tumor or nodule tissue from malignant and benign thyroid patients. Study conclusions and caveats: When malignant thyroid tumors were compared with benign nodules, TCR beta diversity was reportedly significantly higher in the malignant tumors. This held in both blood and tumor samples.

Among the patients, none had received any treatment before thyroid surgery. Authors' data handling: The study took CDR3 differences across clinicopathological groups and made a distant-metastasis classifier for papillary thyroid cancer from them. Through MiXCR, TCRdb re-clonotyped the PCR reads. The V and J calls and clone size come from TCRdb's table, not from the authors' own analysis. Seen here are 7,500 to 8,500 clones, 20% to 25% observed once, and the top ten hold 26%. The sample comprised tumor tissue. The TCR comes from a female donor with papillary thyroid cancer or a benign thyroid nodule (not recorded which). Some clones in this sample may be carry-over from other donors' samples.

DNA of the CDR3: TGTGCCAGCAGGGTGGCGGGACATTCCTACAATGAGCAGTTCTTC. It encodes CASRVAGHSYNEQFF. The chain has TRBV12-3 or TRBV12-4 and TRBJ2-1, with D tentatively TRBD1 or TRBD2 (6 bases each). The V end was cut by 6 bases, the J end by 1 base, with 13 bases between. The CDR3 has 15 residues.